The sequence of this T cell receptor beta chain was determined in a study of T cells in Graves' hyperthyroidism and ophthalmopathy. Researchers amplified the TCR beta CDR3 regions from RNA transcripts. The primer set for the first-round RT-PCR of the TCR CDR3 was HTBI. One entry per CDR3 protein results from TCRdb running MiXCR on the multiplex PCR reads. The sample records under 650,000 distinct CDR3 sequences, 15% to 20% being singletons. The CDR3 is 13 residues long. V was trimmed by 6 bases and J by 2 bases, leaving 10 bases between them. This clonotype occurred many times. Clinical symptoms, serum thyroxine, TRAb, thyroid ultrasound and orbital computed tomography established diagnosis.

Source material: blood. The rearrangement uses TRBV12-3 or TRBV12-4 and TRBJ2-5; possible D gene TRBD1, 6 bases. The sequence derives from a woman younger than 45 with Graves' hyperthyroidism. The CDR3 DNA is TGTGCCAGCAGATCAACAGGGCAAGAGACCCAGTACTTC. This encodes CASRSTGQETQYF.